This TCR beta chain stems from a study of spatial heterogeneity in lung cancer. TCR cDNA molecules each had a unique molecular identifier. TCRdb re-analysed the 5' RACE reads in MiXCR, keeping a single row per CDR3 protein. The table lists about 38,000 distinct CDR3 sequences, 6.5% to 9.5% of them singletons. This clonotype has ten or more counts. In germline, CDR1 is SGDLS, CDR2 YYNGEE. This CDR3 has 15 residues. V was cut by 7 bases and J by 0 bases, with 14 bases left in between. Time point in this sample: sample taken at primary tumor resection. Unsorted whole RNA of tumor, nontumor lung or frozen PBMC was sequenced.

The clonotype was recovered from a male donor with early-stage non-small cell lung cancer. The sequencing here drew on PBMCs, taken at surgery. The chain couples TRBV9 to TRBJ2-1; possibly TRBD2 for D (5 bases). CDR3 nucleotide sequence: TGTGCCAGCTCATCTACGGGGAGCTCCTACAATGAGCAGTTCTTC. The encoded protein is CASSSTGSSYNEQFF.